This TCR beta chain originates from a study of Graves' ophthalmopathy and Graves' hyperthyroidism (dated by TCRdb to between 2017 and 2018). Looking at the study overall: Peripheral blood was collected before any treatment was given, at the time of initial diagnosis. In total, 135 blood samples were TCR-sequenced: roughly 45 ophthalmopathy, under 85 hyperthyroidism and approximately 17 hyperthyroidism-to-ophthalmopathy patients. In roughly 6 hyperthyroidism patients, the T-cell repertoires found in thyroid tissue were compared with those found in blood. Following sample collection, hyperthyroidism patients were given methimazole at a starting dose of 30 mg daily, and ophthalmopathy patients were given high-dose intravenous methylprednisolone. For independent validation, a separate cohort was made up of 18 hyperthyroidism patients plus 17 patients who later progressed from hyperthyroidism to ophthalmopathy. To tell Graves' ophthalmopathy apart from Graves' hyperthyroidism, and to predict which patients would progress to ophthalmopathy, the study relied on TCR beta repertoire signatures. For training and testing, the 80 to 100 patients in the discovery cohort were randomly divided in a 7:3 ratio. To explore V-J signatures that separate ophthalmopathy from hyperthyroidism, a discovery set of around 97 patients was enrolled, consisting of 40 to 45 with ophthalmopathy and roughly 59 with stable hyperthyroidism. The full study reports these points: Most expanded thyroid clonotypes with frequency above 0.001 were also detected in blood, suggesting blood repertoires may reflect the thyroid immune response. Sample size was not statistically predetermined, and group allocation was not concealed from the investigators. In validation, the model predicted ophthalmopathy progression with more than 70% sensitivity and roughly 78% specificity; some twelve predicted patients were CT-confirmed with GO in a median of 6.5 months. In cross-validation, the 13-signature model distinguished ophthalmopathy from stable hyperthyroidism with approximately 88% sensitivity and around 82% specificity, and in the test set the corresponding values were 80% and 75%.

TCR beta CDR3 regions were amplified from RNA transcripts for repertoire sequencing. A first-round RT-PCR used HTBI primers with the Qiagen OneStep RT-PCR kit, followed by a second-round multiplex PCR, size selection and purification. The libraries underwent paired-end sequencing with 100 bp reads on an Illumina HiSeq2000. On the study's bioinformatics: SOAPnuke was used to process the reads, removing any read that contained adapters or uncalled bases, had a mean Phred below 15, or lacked an exact match to the constant primer or identifier. COPE v1.2.5 was used to merge the high-quality paired reads. Each unique nucleotide sequence was defined as a clonotype, and clonotypes were aligned to IMGT TRB V, D and J references with MiTCR v1.1. Analysis was restricted to V-J combinations with a frequency above 0.0001, which covered 99.2% of repertoires. For each V-J combination, a TCR clonal expansion and chaos score was defined as the ratio of F50 clonal expansion to chaos observed in the TCRdist matrix. Features were reduced by Welch's t-statistics and random forest to approximately 13 V-J combinations, which fed a naive Bayes classifier. The similarity between thyroid and blood repertoires was quantified using the Morisita-Horn index. TCRdb took the public reads, trimmed them with fastp at Q25, ran MiXCR for clone calling and kept in-frame beta chains. Entries that share a CDR3 protein sequence are merged under the most common genes and DNA. TCRdb's processing, not the authors', yielded these V and J calls. Here the sample has roughly 400,000 distinct CDR3 sequences; roughly 14% occur a single time. The top ten clones comprise roughly 7% of the sample.

This clonotype has ten or more counts. Its antigen specificity is not known. The junction shows a germline mismatch at one end, possibly a read error. Hyperthyroidism was defined as stable when no progression to ophthalmopathy occurred within 18 months of follow-up. The hyperthyroidism patients were 18 to 65 years old and newly diagnosed, with a disease duration of less than 2 months. Anyone with other autoimmune diseases, uncontrolled infections, pregnancy or lactation was excluded from the study. Clinical symptoms, serum thyroxine, TRAb, thyroid ultrasound and orbital computed tomography formed the basis of the diagnosis. PBMCs were isolated from about 10 ml of fresh peripheral blood by Ficoll-Paque density gradient centrifugation. Trizol reagent was used to extract the total RNA, and its quality was then checked on an Agilent 2100 Bioanalyzer. The receptor was derived from a woman between 18 and 29 years old with stable Graves' hyperthyroidism. Donor details come from another sample of the same person, matched by shared clones. Material for sequencing was peripheral blood.

The CDR3 has the sequence CSVHSGTGGNNEAFF. In nucleotides, the sequence is TGCAGCGTGCACTCCGGGACAGGGGGGAACAATGAAGCTTTCTTT. The rearrangement joined TRBV29-1 to TRBJ1-1; 11 bases in between match TRBD1. Per the germline V gene, SQVTM is the CDR1 and ANQGSEA is the CDR2. Including the terminal cysteine and phenylalanine, the CDR3 comprises 15 residues. Left in the record is the CDR3 DNA by itself, 45 bases read in frame from the first base.